These 14 T cell receptor beta chains came from one sample sequenced in a study of beta chain features in type 1 diabetes. Reverse transcribing all isolated RNA meant expressed TCRB transcripts were sequenced. TCRdb's copy holds only in-frame clones and misses some; the assay was immunoSEQ multiplex PCR. The sample carries under 150,000 clones, about 7% recorded once. Sequenced: central memory CD4+ T cells from blood. Every receptor here comes from a woman aged 25 to 45 in good health.

The chain joins TRBV7-2 to TRBJ1-2; D possibly corresponds to TRBD1 (6 bases). Germline V gene data show CDR1 as SGHTA and CDR2 as FQGNSA. V shed 5 bases and J shed 2 bases, with 12 bases lying between them. This CDR3 region has 14 residues. The DNA of the CDR3 is TGTGCCAGCAGCCTGGACAGTTCGAACTATGGCTACACCTTC. Its translation is CASSLDSSNYGYTF.

The rearrangement joins TRBV7-2 to TRBJ1-5; D possibly corresponds to TRBD1 (5 bases). Germline V lookup: CDR1 SGHTA, CDR2 FQGNSA. Trimming took off 1 base at V and 7 bases at J, with 17 bases between the two ends. The CDR3 runs to 16 residues. CDR3 DNA: TGTGCCAGCAGCTTAGGGGGGGGTATGGGTGGGCAGCCCCAGCATTTT. Amino acids: CASSLGGGMGGQPQHF.

In its sample, this clone was seen many times. The V gene is TRBV9, the J gene TRBJ1-1; D possibly corresponds to TRBD1 (5 bases). The V gene lost 2 bases and the J gene lost 0 bases, with 8 bases spanning the gap. Germline CDR1 SGDLS, CDR2 YYNGEE. The CDR3 spans 14 residues. Here the CDR3 DNA reads TGTGCCAGCAGCGTCGAAGGGGTGAACACTGAAGCTTTCTTT. It specifies CASSVEGVNTEAFF.

This clone was counted between two and nine times. The CDR3 here is CASSSQAGGVETQYF. The DNA for the CDR3 is TGTGCCAGCAGCTCCCAAGCGGGAGGAGTTGAGACCCAGTACTTC. V is TRBV7-9 and J is TRBJ2-5; the match to TRBD2 covers 9 bases. With V trimmed by 4 bases and J by 5 bases, 8 bases remained unmatched. The germline gives CDR1 SEHNR, CDR2 FQNEAQ (reference sequence). This CDR3 has 15 residues.

The chain is built from TRBV11-1 and TRBJ2-7; 9 bases map to TRBD2. Losses at the gene ends were 3 bases for V and 2 bases for J; bases not matched to a gene: 11. Per germline, CDR1 SGHAT and CDR2 FQDESV (reference sequence). The CDR3 consists of 17 residues. CDR3 residues: CASSLTSGRTEAYEQYF. In nucleotides, the CDR3 is TGTGCCAGCAGCTTGACTAGCGGCCGCACCGAAGCCTACGAGCAGTACTTC. Based on the CDR3 plus reference TRBV11-1 and TRBJ2-7, the full variable domain is EAEVAQSPRYKITEKSQAVAFWCDPISGHATLYWYRQILGQGPELLVQFQDESVVDDSQLPKDRFSAERLKGVDSTLKIQPAELGDSAMYLCASSLTSGRTEAYEQYFGPGTRLTVT.

V and J are TRBV11-2 and TRBJ2-6; the match to TRBD1 covers 9 bases. Losses at the gene ends were 6 bases for V and 1 base for J; bases not matched to a gene: 4. The CDR3 has 16 residues. Per the germline V gene, CDR1 is SGHAT and CDR2 is FQNNGV. CDR3 residues: CASRPGQGSGANVLTF. The CDR3 coding sequence is TGTGCCAGCAGGCCGGGACAGGGATCTGGGGCCAACGTCCTGACTTTC.

V usage is TRBV5-6 and J usage is TRBJ2-7, with 8 bases fitting TRBD2. Germline CDR1 reads SGHDT; CDR2 reads YYEEEE. The trim removed 0 bases at V and 5 bases at J, leaving 13 bases unmatched. This CDR3 spans 17 amino acids. The DNA of the CDR3 is TGTGCCAGCAGCTTGGGCGGGAGGCCCCTATGGTCTCACGAGCAGTACTTC. Translating gives CASSLGGRPLWSHEQYF.

This clone turned up a few times. The chain recombines TRBV28 with TRBJ1-4, with 9 bases that match TRBD1. CDR3 length: 17 amino acids. After removal of 6 bases from V and 8 bases from J, the junction contained 16 bases not matched to a gene. Germline lookup yields CDR1 MDHEN and CDR2 SYDVKM. The CDR3 loop reads CASSYPIADRGYEKLFF. In DNA form, the CDR3 reads TGTGCCAGCAGCTACCCGATAGCCGACAGGGGGTACGAAAAACTGTTTTTT. The full variable domain, with the rest looked up from reference TRBV28 and TRBJ1-4, is DVKVTQSSRYLVKRTGEKVFLECVQDMDHENMFWYRQDPGLGLRLIYFSYDVKMKEKGDIPEGYSVSREKKERFSLILESASTNQTSMYLCASSYPIADRGYEKLFFGSGTQLSVL.

The chain couples TRBV23-1 to TRBJ2-1; TRBD1 agrees at 9 bases. TRBV23-1 is identified as an open reading frame with a role that is uncertain. The J segment lost 5 bases and the V segment lost 0 bases, leaving 8 bases of the junction unmatched. This CDR3 region has 17 residues. CDR3 sequence (DNA): TGCGCCAGCAGTCAATCGGATGGGACAGGGTCCGACAATGAGCAGTTCTTC. Its protein product is CASSQSDGTGSDNEQFF.

The chain combines TRBV5-1 with TRBJ1-1, with a tentative D call TRBD1 (5 bases). Per germline, CDR1 SGHRS and CDR2 YFSETQ. CDR3 size: 15 residues. V was cut by 1 base and J by 1 base, with 11 bases left in between. This CDR3 is CASSLREGTNTEAFF. In DNA, the CDR3 is TGCGCCAGCAGCTTGAGGGAGGGGACGAACACTGAAGCTTTCTTT.

In this sample, this clone turned up a few times. The gene calls are TRBV9 and TRBJ2-1; TRBD2 aligns across 13 bases. Losses at the gene ends were 0 bases for V and 2 bases for J; bases not matched to a gene: 17. This CDR3 contains 22 residues. CDR1 is SGDLS and CDR2 is YYNGEE in the germline V gene. As DNA, the CDR3 is TGTGCCAGCAGCGTAGAGGGGAAAGGAGGGACTAGCGGGATAGGCACCTACAATGAGCAGTTCTTC. Its protein product is CASSVEGKGGTSGIGTYNEQFF.

This clone was detected only once. The chain joins TRBV4-2 to TRBJ1-3; D is perhaps TRBD1 (5 bases). CDR1 and CDR2 from the germline V gene are LGHNA and YNFKEQ. V gave up 1 base and J gave up 1 base, with 14 bases separating them. The CDR3 consists of 17 residues. CDR3 coding DNA: TGTGCCAGCAGCCAAGGCGCCCCGGGGGGGTCTGGAAACACCATATATTTT. Translating it yields CASSQGAPGGSGNTIYF.

The chain recombines TRBV28 with TRBJ1-2, with 8 bases identical to TRBD1. In germline, CDR1 is MDHEN, CDR2 SYDVKM. After removal of 10 bases from V and 3 bases from J, the junction contained 7 bases not matched to a gene. The CDR3 contains 13 residues. The CDR3 protein is CATRTGLDYGYTF. The CDR3 region has the DNA TGTGCCACTCGGACAGGGTTGGACTATGGCTACACCTTC.

The table lists this clone with a few counts. The V gene is TRBV6-5, the J gene TRBJ2-1; TRBD2 matches 9 bases. The V and J ends lost 5 bases and 8 bases, in that order; junction bases with no gene match: 10. In germline, CDR1 is MNHEY, CDR2 SVGAGI. This CDR3 is built from 15 residues. This chain's CDR3 is CASSNSGSKWYEQFF. The CDR3 DNA reads as TGTGCCAGCAGTAATAGCGGGAGTAAATGGTATGAGCAGTTCTTC.